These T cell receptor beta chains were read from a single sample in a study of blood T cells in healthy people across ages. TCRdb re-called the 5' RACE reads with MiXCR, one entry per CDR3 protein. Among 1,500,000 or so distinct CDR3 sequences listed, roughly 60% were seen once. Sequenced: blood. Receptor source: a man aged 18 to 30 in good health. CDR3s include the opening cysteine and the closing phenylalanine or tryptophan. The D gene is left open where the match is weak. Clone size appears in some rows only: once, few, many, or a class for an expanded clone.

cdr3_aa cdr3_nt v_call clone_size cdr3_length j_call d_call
CASSWASPLDGYTF TGTGCCAGCAGTTGGGCCTCACCCTTGGACGGCTACACCTTC TRBV6-6 - 14 TRBJ1-2 -
CATRGTDYEQYF TGTGCCACCCGCGGGACTGACTACGAGCAGTACTTC TRBV2 - 12 TRBJ2-7 -
CAISERANTQEGYTF TGTGCCATCAGTGAGAGAGCGAACACCCAGGAAGGCTACACCTTC TRBV10-3 - 15 TRBJ1-2 -
CASTTGRLPPYNEQFF TGCGCCAGCACCACCGGGCGGCTGCCGCCCTACAATGAGCAGTTCTTC TRBV4-1 - 16 TRBJ2-1 -
CASRYQQGWPQHF TGTGCCAGCAGGTACCAACAGGGCTGGCCCCAGCATTTT TRBV6-5 - 13 TRBJ1-5 -
CASSLVRQQETQYF TGTGCCAGCAGCTTAGTGAGGCAGCAAGAGACCCAGTACTTC TRBV11-2 - 14 TRBJ2-5 -
CSALIRARRYGYTF TGCAGTGCTCTGATCAGGGCCAGGCGCTATGGCTACACCTTC TRBV20-1 - 14 TRBJ1-2 -
CASSTPGAGQLSYEQYF TGTGCCAGCAGCACCCCCGGAGCTGGACAGTTGTCCTACGAGCAGTACTTC TRBV5-5 few 17 TRBJ2-7 -
CSVAKGKDQPQHF TGCAGCGTTGCGAAGGGAAAGGATCAGCCCCAGCATTTT TRBV29-1 - 13 TRBJ1-5 -
CSVQARLGAEAFF TGCAGCGTTCAGGCCAGGTTGGGGGCTGAAGCTTTCTTT TRBV29-1 few 13 TRBJ1-1 -
CSVEDTGYNTGELFF TGCAGCGTTGAAGATACTGGCTACAACACCGGGGAGCTGTTTTTT TRBV29-1 - 15 TRBJ2-2 -
CASSPLGEPSYNEQFF TGTGCCAGCAGCCCCTTAGGAGAACCCTCCTACAATGAGCAGTTCTTC TRBV12-3/TRBV12-4 - 16 TRBJ2-1 -
CASSSSMGGLQETQYF TGTGCCAGCAGTTCCTCGATGGGGGGCCTCCAGGAGACCCAGTACTTC TRBV6-5 - 16 TRBJ2-5 -
CSARDVRGATYNSPLHF TGCAGTGCTAGAGATGTGAGGGGCGCGACCTATAATTCACCCCTCCACTTT TRBV20-1 - 17 TRBJ1-6 -
CSVDPLRQGVVNEQFF TGCAGCGTTGATCCCTTGAGGCAGGGGGTGGTCAATGAGCAGTTCTTC TRBV29-1 - 16 TRBJ2-1 TRBD1
CASSESITFRPEKLFF TGTGCCAGCAGTGAATCGATAACCTTCCGGCCAGAAAAACTGTTTTTT TRBV25-1 few 16 TRBJ1-4 -
CASSKDPGVAYEQYF TGTGCCAGCAGCAAGGATCCAGGGGTCGCCTACGAGCAGTACTTC TRBV11-2 - 15 TRBJ2-7 -
CASSQDHGTGSIGYTF TGTGCCAGCAGCCAAGATCACGGGACAGGGTCGATTGGCTACACCTTC TRBV14 - 16 TRBJ1-2 TRBD1
CASSPPDTYQSYEQYF TGTGCCAGCAGCCCCCCAGACACCTACCAATCCTACGAGCAGTACTTC TRBV7-6 - 16 TRBJ2-7 -
CASSLQPLAQYF TGTGCCAGCAGTTTACAACCTCTGGCGCAGTATTTT TRBV12-3/TRBV12-4 few 12 TRBJ2-3 -
CSVREDRGSYEQYF TGCAGCGTGAGGGAGGACAGGGGTTCGTACGAGCAGTACTTC TRBV29-1 - 14 TRBJ2-7 TRBD1
CSARGGQITNEKLFF TGCAGTGCTAGAGGGGGACAGATAACTAATGAAAAACTGTTTTTT TRBV20-1 - 15 TRBJ1-4 TRBD1
CASSVQGLRGYTF TGTGCCAGCAGCGTTCAGGGTTTGCGTGGCTACACCTTC TRBV9 - 13 TRBJ1-2 -
CASRRTVARGEQYF TGTGCCAGCAGGCGGACAGTGGCTCGGGGAGAGCAGTACTTC TRBV28 - 14 TRBJ2-4 -
CASSQVGGAGYGYTF TGCGCCAGCAGCCAAGTTGGGGGGGCCGGCTATGGCTACACCTTC TRBV4-1 - 15 TRBJ1-2 -
CASSPLAGVLYNEQYF TGTGCCAGCAGCCCCCTGGCGGGAGTCCTTTACAATGAGCAGTACTTC TRBV7-2 - 16 TRBJ2-5 TRBD2
CASSGWAGGIYNEQFF TGTGCCAGCAGCGGTTGGGCGGGAGGAATCTACAATGAGCAGTTCTTC TRBV9 few 16 TRBJ2-1 TRBD2
CASSEAPEAYSNQPQHF TGTGCCAGCAGTGAAGCGCCCGAAGCATATAGCAATCAGCCCCAGCATTTT TRBV25-1 - 17 TRBJ1-5 -
CATSRDIAGAYNEQFF TGTGCCACCAGCAGAGATATAGCGGGTGCCTACAATGAGCAGTTCTTC TRBV15 - 16 TRBJ2-1 TRBD2
CASSSGTGVQAFF TGTGCCAGCAGTTCCGGGACAGGGGTTCAAGCTTTCTTT TRBV27 - 13 TRBJ1-1 TRBD1
CASSREGVRETQYF TGTGCCAGCAGCCGAGAGGGGGTTAGAGAGACCCAGTACTTC TRBV7-9 few 14 TRBJ2-5 -
CSASPSGVWEKLFF TGCAGTGCTAGCCCTTCGGGGGTATGGGAAAAACTGTTTTTT TRBV20-1 - 14 TRBJ1-4 -
CASSDTDSFSDSPLHF TGTGCCAGCAGTGATACGGACAGCTTCTCAGATTCACCCCTCCACTTT TRBV2 few 16 TRBJ1-6 -
CASSYLLGRGASYNEQYF TGTGCCAGCAGTTACCTTTTGGGCAGGGGGGCGTCTTACAATGAGCAGTACTTC TRBV6-2/TRBV6-3 - 18 TRBJ2-7 -
CATTLGTNTEAFF TGTGCCACCACCCTGGGCACGAACACTGAAGCTTTCTTT TRBV24-1 few 13 TRBJ1-1 -
CASRDNRDRDPEQYF TGTGCCAGCAGGGACAACCGGGACAGGGACCCCGAGCAGTACTTC TRBV2 - 15 TRBJ2-7 TRBD1
CASSRTSQYEQYF TGCGCCAGCAGCCGCACGTCCCAATACGAGCAGTACTTC TRBV4-3 - 13 TRBJ2-7 -
CSARDPGQFYGHTF TGCAGTGCTAGAGATCCGGGACAGTTCTATGGCCACACCTTC TRBV20-1 - 14 TRBJ1-2 TRBD1
CSPRREETQYF TGCAGTCCGAGGAGGGAAGAGACCCAGTACTTC TRBV20-1 few 11 TRBJ2-5 -
CASSFGPGRNYGYTF TGTGCCAGCAGTTTTGGCCCTGGCCGTAACTATGGCTACACCTTC TRBV27 - 15 TRBJ1-2 -
CSATQDSNQPQHF TGCAGTGCTACGCAAGATAGCAATCAGCCCCAGCATTTT TRBV20-1 - 13 TRBJ1-5 -
CASSAGTGLNEQFF TGCGCCAGCAGCGCCGGGACAGGGTTGAATGAGCAGTTCTTC TRBV4-3 - 14 TRBJ2-1 TRBD1
CASSFYLGAKETQYF TGTGCCAGCAGCTTCTATCTGGGGGCGAAGGAGACCCAGTACTTC TRBV7-2 - 15 TRBJ2-5 -
CASSFSAGYNEQFF TGTGCCAGCAGCTTTTCGGCGGGATACAATGAGCAGTTCTTC TRBV7-9 once 14 TRBJ2-1 -
CASSEGVAGNTIYF TGTGCTAGCAGCGAAGGGGTGGCTGGAAACACCATATATTTT TRBV7-7 - 14 TRBJ1-3 -
CSASDYSYNEQFF TGCAGTGCTAGCGACTACTCCTACAATGAGCAGTTCTTC TRBV20-1 - 13 TRBJ2-1 -
CASSLAGVSSEQYF TGTGCCAGCAGTCTAGCGGGAGTCTCCAGCGAGCAGTACTTC TRBV13 - 14 TRBJ2-7 TRBD2
CASSFGADYNSPLHF TGTGCCAGCAGCTTTGGAGCAGATTATAATTCACCCCTCCACTTT TRBV7-9 - 15 TRBJ1-6 -
CSGDREGTEAFF TGCAGCGGTGACAGGGAGGGCACTGAAGCTTTCTTT TRBV29-1 once 12 TRBJ1-1 TRBD1
CASSSREANVLTF TGTGCCAGCAGCTCCAGAGAGGCCAACGTCCTGACTTTC TRBV7-8 - 13 TRBJ2-6 -
CASSGFNYEGYGYTF TGTGCCAGCAGTGGGTTTAATTACGAGGGGTATGGCTACACCTTC TRBV6-1 - 15 TRBJ1-2 -
CASSQVLGSTEAFF TGTGCCAGCAGCCAAGTCCTAGGGAGCACTGAAGCTTTCTTT TRBV3-1 - 14 TRBJ1-1 -
CSARDLGAKGVAETSYNEQFF TGCAGTGCTAGAGATCTAGGGGCTAAAGGGGTTGCGGAAACCTCCTACAATGAGCAGTTCTTC TRBV20-1 - 21 TRBJ2-1 -
CASSLGLSREKLFF TGTGCCAGCAGTTTAGGGTTATCTCGGGAAAAACTGTTTTTT TRBV12-3/TRBV12-4 - 14 TRBJ1-4 -
CASSRDIAGDEQFF TGTGCCAGCAGCCGGGACATCGCAGGGGATGAGCAGTTCTTC TRBV11-1 - 14 TRBJ2-1 -
CAISEGGPGQPQHF TGTGCCATCAGTGAGGGAGGGCCGGGTCAGCCCCAGCATTTT TRBV10-3 - 14 TRBJ1-5 -
CASRWESMNTEAFF TGTGCCAGCAGGTGGGAGAGCATGAACACTGAAGCTTTCTTT TRBV12-3/TRBV12-4 - 14 TRBJ1-1 -
CSAVGRPYNEQFF TGCAGTGCCGTAGGGCGCCCCTACAATGAGCAGTTCTTC TRBV20-1 few 13 TRBJ2-1 -
CSVSQGVAGNTIYF TGCAGCGTCAGCCAGGGGGTGGCTGGAAACACCATATATTTT TRBV29-1 - 14 TRBJ1-3 TRBD1